The T cell receptor beta chain under discussion was sequenced for a study of regulatory T cells in long-lasting Graves disease (dated by TCRdb to the early 2020s). The study in broad terms: Persistent Graves' disease was defined as persistently positive TSH receptor autoantibodies together with antithyroid drug treatment for over 5 years. A total of about 35 samples underwent TCR sequencing, from some 13 patients with persistent Graves' disease and some 20 patients with newly diagnosed Graves' disease. Persistent Graves' disease patients in the clinical cohort had taken antithyroid drugs for about 9.7 years on average. The study was registered as a clinical trial and conducted in China. This study used TCR sequencing and RNA sequencing of peripheral blood to compare persistent Graves' disease patients against newly diagnosed Graves' disease patients. Here is what the overall study found, with its caveats: TRBV28, TRBJ1-2 and TRBJ2-5 were preferentially used in persistent disease, while TRBV20-1 and TRBJ2-1 were favored in newly diagnosed disease. The study examined only peripheral blood because the primary lesion, thyroid tissue, could not be accessed. The small sample size was acknowledged by the authors as a limitation that may reduce accuracy. Persistent patients shared more public clonotypes among themselves (under 3,000) than newly diagnosed patients did (over 950). Sequencing and analysis were restricted to the TCR beta chain. Lower TCR Shannon entropy and fewer highly expanded clones were observed in persistent Graves' disease patients than in newly diagnosed patients, which suggested clonal expansion.

The sample's time point label, in plain terms: persistent/refractory GD, antithyroid drugs over 5 years with positive TRAb. For both TCR sequencing and RNA sequencing, RNA was extracted from PBMCs using TRIzol. The diagnosis of Graves' disease was made according to American Thyroid Association guidelines. Patients were recruited from an endocrinology department in Xi'an, China. From each patient, around 8.3 milliliters of peripheral blood was collected into an EDTA anticoagulant tube. Ficoll Paque Plus density gradient separation was used to isolate PBMCs, and no further T cell sorting was performed. An Agilent 2100 Bioanalyzer and agarose gel were used to check RNA quality, while a NanoDrop 2000 measured RNA concentration. Unmatched junction bases come to 9, with V trimmed by 5 bases and J by 9 bases. CDR1 is given as SEHNR and CDR2 as FQNEAQ, both from the germline V gene (reference sequence). Taken from cysteine to phenylalanine, the CDR3 has 15 residues. This entry keeps only the CDR3 DNA: 45 bases, framed from base 1.

As regards this clonotype: Its recognized antigen is unknown. No qualities accompany the bases; no much larger clone lies one base away.

Library preparation was by multiplex PCR. Sequencing instrument: Illumina HiSeq 4000. iRepertoire HTBI primers and Arm-PCR amplification of CDR3 regions were used to construct TCR beta libraries. Before sequencing, the PCR products underwent gel purification. The study's own analysis went as follows. A total of roughly 58 TRBV and some 15 TRBJ segments were identified across samples and were used for gene usage analysis of CDR3 amino acid clonotypes. COPE and FqMerger were used to merge the filtered high-quality paired reads into contigs. BLAST was used to align contigs to the IMGT TRBV, TRBD and TRBJ reference genes, and CDR3 was defined following IMGT. Any clonotype with a frequency above 0.1% was classified as a highly expanded clone. Repertoire diversity was measured by Shannon entropy, and V-J evenness by the Gini coefficient. A clonotype found in more than one individual was treated as public. TCRdb reworked the public reads: Q25 trimming with fastp, MiXCR clone assembly, productive beta chains retained. Each entry merges the rows of one CDR3 protein and shows their most common DNA and genes. The V and J calls were determined by TCRdb, not by the authors. For this sample there are hundreds of thousands of distinct CDR3 sequences; 25% to 35% appear just once. The ten largest clones represent around 40% of the sample.

The V and J genes are TRBV7-9 and TRBJ1-6; TRBD1 matches 8 bases in the middle. This receptor was obtained from a female donor with Graves disease. The sequencing used peripheral blood mononuclear cells (PBMCs), collected when the disease was refractory, from a patient treated with antithyroid drugs. Read as DNA, the sequence is TGTGCCAGCAGCCTAAACCGGACAGGGATTTCACCCCTCCACTTT. Its protein is CASSLNRTGISPLHF.